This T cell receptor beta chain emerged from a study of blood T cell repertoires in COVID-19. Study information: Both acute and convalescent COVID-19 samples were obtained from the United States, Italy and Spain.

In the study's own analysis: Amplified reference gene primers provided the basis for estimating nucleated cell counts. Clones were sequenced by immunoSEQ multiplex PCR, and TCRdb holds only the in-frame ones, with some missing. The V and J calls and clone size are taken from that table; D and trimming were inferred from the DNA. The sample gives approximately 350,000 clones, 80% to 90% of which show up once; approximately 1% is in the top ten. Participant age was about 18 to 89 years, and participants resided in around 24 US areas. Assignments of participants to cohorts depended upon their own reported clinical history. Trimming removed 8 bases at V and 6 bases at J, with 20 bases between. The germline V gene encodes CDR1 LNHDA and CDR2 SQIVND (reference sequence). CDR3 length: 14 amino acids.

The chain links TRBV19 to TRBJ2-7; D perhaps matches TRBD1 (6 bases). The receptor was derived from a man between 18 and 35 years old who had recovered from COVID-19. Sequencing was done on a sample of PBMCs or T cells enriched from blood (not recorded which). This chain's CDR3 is CASSEPGAGREQYF. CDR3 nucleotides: TGTGCCAGTTCGGAACCAGGGGCTGGGCGCGAGCAGTACTTC.